This T cell receptor beta chain derives from a study of blood T cell repertoires in COVID-19. Only in-frame clones appear in the TCRdb table, and some are missing; sequencing was by immunoSEQ multiplex PCR. The sample has over 200,000 clones; around nine tenths are singletons. The CDR3 covers 13 residues. The trim removed 8 bases at V and 7 bases at J, leaving 8 bases unmatched. Germline values: CDR1 ENHRY, CDR2 SYGVKD. Participants came from around 25 US areas, aged roughly 18 to 89 years. Grouping used clinical history reported by participants in a survey and questionnaire. This receptor was identified in a middle-aged man who had recovered from COVID-19. This chain uses TRBV10-3 with TRBJ2-1, with TRBD2 matching 7 bases. Sequenced sample: PBMCs or T cells enriched from blood (not recorded which). The CDR3 DNA is TGTGCCATCGGGAGCGGGGACGGGAATGAGCAGTTCTTC. Protein sequence: CAIGSGDGNEQFF.